The source of this TCR beta chain is a study of blood T cell repertoires in COVID-19. The table came from immunoSEQ multiplex PCR; TCRdb's copy has only in-frame clones and leaves some out. This sample has more than 200,000 clones, with around 90% found just once. The TCR sequence derives from a woman between 45 and 60 years old who had recovered from COVID-19. Material: PBMCs or T cells enriched from blood (not recorded which).

In DNA form, the CDR3 reads TGTGCCAGCAGCCAGCGACTAGCGGGAGTTCCCTACGAGCAGTACTTC. This translates into CASSQRLAGVPYEQYF. The J gene is TRBJ2-7, the V gene TRBV3-1 (or the pseudogene TRBV3-2); 12 bases align to TRBD2. The CDR3 runs 16 residues. Germline V gives CDR1 LGHDT, CDR2 YNNKEL (reference sequence). J gave up 2 bases and V 3 bases, and 5 bases lay outside the gene matches.